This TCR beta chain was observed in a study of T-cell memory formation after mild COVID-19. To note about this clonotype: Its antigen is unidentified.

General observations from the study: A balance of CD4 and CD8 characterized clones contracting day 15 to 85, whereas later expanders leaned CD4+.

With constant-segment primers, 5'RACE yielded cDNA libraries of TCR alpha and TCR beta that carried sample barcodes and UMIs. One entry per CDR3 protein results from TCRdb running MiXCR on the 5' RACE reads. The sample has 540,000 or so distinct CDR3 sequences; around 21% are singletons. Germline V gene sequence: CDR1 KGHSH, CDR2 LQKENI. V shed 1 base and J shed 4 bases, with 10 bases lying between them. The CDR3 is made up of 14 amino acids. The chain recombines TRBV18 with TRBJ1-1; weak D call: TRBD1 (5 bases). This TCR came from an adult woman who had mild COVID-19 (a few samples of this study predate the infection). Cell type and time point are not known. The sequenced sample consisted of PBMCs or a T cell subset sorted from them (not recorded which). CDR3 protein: CASSPLQGPTEAFF. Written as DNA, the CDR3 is TGTGCCAGCTCACCACTTCAGGGACCCACTGAAGCTTTCTTT.